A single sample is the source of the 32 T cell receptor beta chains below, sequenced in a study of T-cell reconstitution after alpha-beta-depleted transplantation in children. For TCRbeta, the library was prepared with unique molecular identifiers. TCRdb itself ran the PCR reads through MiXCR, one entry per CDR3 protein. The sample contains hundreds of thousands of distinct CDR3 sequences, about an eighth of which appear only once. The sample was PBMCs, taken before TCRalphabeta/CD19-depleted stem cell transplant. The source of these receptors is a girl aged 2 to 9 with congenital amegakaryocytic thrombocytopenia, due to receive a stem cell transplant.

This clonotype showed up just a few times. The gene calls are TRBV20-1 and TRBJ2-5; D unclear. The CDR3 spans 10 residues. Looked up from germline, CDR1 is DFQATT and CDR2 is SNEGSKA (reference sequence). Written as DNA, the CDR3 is TGCAGCACTAAACAAGAGACCCAGTACTTC. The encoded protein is CSTKQETQYF.

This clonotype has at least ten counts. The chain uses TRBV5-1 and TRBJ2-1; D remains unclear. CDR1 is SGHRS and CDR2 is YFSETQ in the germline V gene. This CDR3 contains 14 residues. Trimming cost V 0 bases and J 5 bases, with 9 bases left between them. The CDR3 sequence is CASSLEVRNNEQFF. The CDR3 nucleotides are TGCGCCAGCAGCTTGGAGGTCAGGAACAATGAGCAGTTCTTC.

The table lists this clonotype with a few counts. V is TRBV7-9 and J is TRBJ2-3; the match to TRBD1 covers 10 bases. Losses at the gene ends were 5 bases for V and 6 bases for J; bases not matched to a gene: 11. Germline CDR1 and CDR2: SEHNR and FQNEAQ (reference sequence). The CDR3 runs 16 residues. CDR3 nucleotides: TGTGCCAGCAGCGCCGTGGGGACAGGGGATATGGATACGCAGTATTTT. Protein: CASSAVGTGDMDTQYF.

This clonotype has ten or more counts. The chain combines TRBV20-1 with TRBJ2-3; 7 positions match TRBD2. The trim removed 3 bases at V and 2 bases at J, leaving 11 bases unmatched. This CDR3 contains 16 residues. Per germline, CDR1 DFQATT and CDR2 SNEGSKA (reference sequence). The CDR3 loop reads CSASLRDYPFTDTQYF. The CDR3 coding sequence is TGCAGTGCTAGTCTCCGGGACTACCCCTTCACAGATACGCAGTATTTT.

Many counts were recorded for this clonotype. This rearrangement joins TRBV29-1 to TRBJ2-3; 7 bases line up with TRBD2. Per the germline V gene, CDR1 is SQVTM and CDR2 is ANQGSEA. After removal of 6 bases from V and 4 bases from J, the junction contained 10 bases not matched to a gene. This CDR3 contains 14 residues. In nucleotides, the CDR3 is TGCAGCGTCGGGATAGCGGGTCGGTCAGATACGCAGTATTTT. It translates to CSVGIAGRSDTQYF.

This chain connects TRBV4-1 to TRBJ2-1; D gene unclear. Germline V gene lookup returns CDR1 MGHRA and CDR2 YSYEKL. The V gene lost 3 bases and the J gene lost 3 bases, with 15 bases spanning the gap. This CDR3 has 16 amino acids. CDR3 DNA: TGCGCCAGCAGCCACCAAGGTAGCACTTTCTACAATGAGCAGTTCTTC. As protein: CASSHQGSTFYNEQFF.

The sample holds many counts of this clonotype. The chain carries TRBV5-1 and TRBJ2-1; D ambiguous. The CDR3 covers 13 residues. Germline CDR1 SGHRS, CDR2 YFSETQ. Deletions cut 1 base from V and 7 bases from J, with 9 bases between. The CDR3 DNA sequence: TGCGCCAGCAGCTTGTTCTCCCCGAATGAGCAGTTCTTC. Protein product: CASSLFSPNEQFF.

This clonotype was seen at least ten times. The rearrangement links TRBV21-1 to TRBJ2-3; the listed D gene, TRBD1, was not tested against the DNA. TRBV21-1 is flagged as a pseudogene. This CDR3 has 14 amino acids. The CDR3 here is CASSTRGFTDTQYF. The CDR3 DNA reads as TGTGCCAGCAGCACCAGGGGGTTCACAGATACGCAGTATTTT.

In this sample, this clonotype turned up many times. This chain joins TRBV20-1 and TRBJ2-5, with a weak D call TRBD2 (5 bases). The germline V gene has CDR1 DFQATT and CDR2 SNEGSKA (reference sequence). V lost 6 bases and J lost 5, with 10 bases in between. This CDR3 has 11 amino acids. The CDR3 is CSAAGTETQYF. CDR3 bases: TGCAGTGCGGCGGGTACGGAGACCCAGTACTTC.

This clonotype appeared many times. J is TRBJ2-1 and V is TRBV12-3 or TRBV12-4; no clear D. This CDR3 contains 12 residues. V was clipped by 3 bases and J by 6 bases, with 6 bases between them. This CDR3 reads CASSFNPNEQFF. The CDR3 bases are TGTGCCAGCAGTTTCAACCCCAATGAGCAGTTCTTC.

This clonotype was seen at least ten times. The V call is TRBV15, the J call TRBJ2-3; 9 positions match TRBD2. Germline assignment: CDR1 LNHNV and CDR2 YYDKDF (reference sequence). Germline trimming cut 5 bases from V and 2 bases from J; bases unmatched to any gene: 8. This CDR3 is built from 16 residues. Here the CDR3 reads CATSAAGLAFTDTQYF. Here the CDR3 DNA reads TGTGCCACCAGCGCAGCGGGACTAGCCTTCACAGATACGCAGTATTTT.

The CDR3 region has the DNA TGTGCCAGTAGTAGGGGCCTGAGGGAGACCCAGTACTTC. This gives the protein CASSRGLRETQYF. The V call is TRBV19, the J call TRBJ2-5; possible D gene TRBD1, 5 bases. This CDR3 spans 13 amino acids. Germline values: CDR1 LNHDA, CDR2 SQIVND (reference sequence). V lost 4 bases and J lost 5, with 11 bases in between.

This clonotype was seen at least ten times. DNA for the CDR3: TGCGCCGCCAGTTTAGGGGCAAATGTTGGGGAGCAGTACTTC. This encodes CAASLGANVGEQYF. The rearrangement joins TRBV10-2 to TRBJ2-7; the D gene is possibly TRBD1 (5 bases). Between the trimmed V and J ends, which lost 11 bases and 7 bases, there was a span of 24 bases. The CDR3 runs 14 residues. Germline lookup yields CDR1 WSHSY and CDR2 SAAADI.

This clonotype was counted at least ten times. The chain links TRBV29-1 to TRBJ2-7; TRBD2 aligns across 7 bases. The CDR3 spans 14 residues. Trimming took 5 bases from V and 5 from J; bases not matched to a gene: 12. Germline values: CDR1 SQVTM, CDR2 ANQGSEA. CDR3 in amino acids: CSVRSGIGGDEQYF. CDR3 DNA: TGCAGCGTTCGAAGCGGGATCGGCGGAGACGAGCAGTACTTC.

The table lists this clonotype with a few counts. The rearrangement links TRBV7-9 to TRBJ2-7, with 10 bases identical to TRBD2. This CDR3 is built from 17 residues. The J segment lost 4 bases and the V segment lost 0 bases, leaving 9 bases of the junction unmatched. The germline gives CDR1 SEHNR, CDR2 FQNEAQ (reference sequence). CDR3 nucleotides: TGTGCCAGCAGCTTAGCCGAGTTAGCGGGAGGCATTTACGAGCAGTACTTC. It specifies CASSLAELAGGIYEQYF.

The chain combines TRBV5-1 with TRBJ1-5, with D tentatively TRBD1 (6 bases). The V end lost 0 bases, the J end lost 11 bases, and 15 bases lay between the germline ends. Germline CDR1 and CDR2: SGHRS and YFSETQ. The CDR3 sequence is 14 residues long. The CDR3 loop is CASSLAAGAGSQHF. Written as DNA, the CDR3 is TGCGCCAGCAGCTTGGCGGCGGGGGCCGGGTCCCAGCATTTT.

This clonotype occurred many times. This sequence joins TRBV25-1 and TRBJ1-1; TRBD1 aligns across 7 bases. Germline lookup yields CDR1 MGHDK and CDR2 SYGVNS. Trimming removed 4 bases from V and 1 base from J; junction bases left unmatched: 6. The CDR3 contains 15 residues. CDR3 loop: CASSATGAGNTEAFF. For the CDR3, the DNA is TGTGCCAGCAGTGCTACAGGGGCTGGGAACACTGAAGCTTTCTTT.

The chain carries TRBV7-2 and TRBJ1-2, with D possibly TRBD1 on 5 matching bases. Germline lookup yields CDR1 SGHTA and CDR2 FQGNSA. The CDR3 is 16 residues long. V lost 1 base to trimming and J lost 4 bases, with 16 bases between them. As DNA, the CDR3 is TGTGCCAGCAGCTTAGATGGCCGCCCGGGACTCTATGGCTACACCTTC. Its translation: CASSLDGRPGLYGYTF. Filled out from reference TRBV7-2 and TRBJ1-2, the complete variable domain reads GAGVSQSPSNKVTEKGKDVELRCDPISGHTALYWYRQSLGQGLEFLIYFQGNSAPDKSGLPSDRFSAERTGGSVSTLTIQRTQQEDSAVYLCASSLDGRPGLYGYTFGSGTRLTVV.

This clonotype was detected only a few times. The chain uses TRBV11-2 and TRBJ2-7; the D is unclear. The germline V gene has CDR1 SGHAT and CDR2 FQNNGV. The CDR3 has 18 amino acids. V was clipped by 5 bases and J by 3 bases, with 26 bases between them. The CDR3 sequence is CASSPLRMPLSKHYEQYF. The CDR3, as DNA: TGTGCCAGCAGCCCCCTAAGGATGCCACTAAGTAAACACTACGAGCAGTACTTC.

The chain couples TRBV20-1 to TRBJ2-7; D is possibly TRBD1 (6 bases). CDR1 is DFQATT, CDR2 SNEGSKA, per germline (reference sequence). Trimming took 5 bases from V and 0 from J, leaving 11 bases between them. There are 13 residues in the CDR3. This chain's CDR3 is CSAPWGPSYEQYF. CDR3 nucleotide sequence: TGCAGTGCTCCCTGGGGGCCCTCCTACGAGCAGTACTTC.

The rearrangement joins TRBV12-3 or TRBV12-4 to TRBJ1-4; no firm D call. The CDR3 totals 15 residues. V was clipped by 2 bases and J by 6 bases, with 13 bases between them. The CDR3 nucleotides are TGTGCCAGCAGTTTAAATCCTAACAGAGATGAAAAACTGTTTTTT. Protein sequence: CASSLNPNRDEKLFF.

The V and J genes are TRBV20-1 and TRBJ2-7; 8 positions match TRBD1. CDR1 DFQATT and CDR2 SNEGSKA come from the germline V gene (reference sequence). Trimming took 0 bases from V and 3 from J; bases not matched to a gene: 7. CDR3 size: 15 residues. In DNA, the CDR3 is TGCAGTGCTAGAGATCGGGACAGGTTGCTCTACGAGCAGTACTTC. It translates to CSARDRDRLLYEQYF.

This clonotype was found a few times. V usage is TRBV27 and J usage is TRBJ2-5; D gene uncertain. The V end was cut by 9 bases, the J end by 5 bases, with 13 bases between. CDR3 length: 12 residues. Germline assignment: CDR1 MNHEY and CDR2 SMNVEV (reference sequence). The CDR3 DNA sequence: TGTGCCAGTGGGCGGTTGGGGGAGACCCAGTACTTC. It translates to CASGRLGETQYF.

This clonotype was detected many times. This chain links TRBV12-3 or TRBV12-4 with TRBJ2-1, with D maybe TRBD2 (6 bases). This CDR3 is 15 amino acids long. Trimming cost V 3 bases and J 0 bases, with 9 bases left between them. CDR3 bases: TGTGCCAGCAGTTTCTCGGACTACTCCTACAATGAGCAGTTCTTC. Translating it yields CASSFSDYSYNEQFF.

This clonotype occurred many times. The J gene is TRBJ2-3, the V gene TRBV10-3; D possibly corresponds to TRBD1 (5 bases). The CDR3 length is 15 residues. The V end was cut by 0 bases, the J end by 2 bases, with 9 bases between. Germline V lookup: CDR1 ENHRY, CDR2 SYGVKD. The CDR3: CAISESIGDTDTQYF. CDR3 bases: TGTGCCATCAGTGAGTCGATAGGGGACACAGATACGCAGTATTTT.

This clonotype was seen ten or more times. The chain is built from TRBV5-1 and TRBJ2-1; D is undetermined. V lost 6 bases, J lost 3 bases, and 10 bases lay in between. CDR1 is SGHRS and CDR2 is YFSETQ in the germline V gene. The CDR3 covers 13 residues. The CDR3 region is CASTRTDYNEQFF. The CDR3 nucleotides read TGCGCCAGCACCCGGACGGACTACAATGAGCAGTTCTTC.

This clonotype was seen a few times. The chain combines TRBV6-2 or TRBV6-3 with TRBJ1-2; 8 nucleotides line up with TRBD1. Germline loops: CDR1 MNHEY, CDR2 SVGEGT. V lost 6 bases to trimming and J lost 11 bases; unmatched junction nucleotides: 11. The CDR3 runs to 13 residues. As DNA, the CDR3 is TGTGCCAGCAGGATATGGACAGGGAACGAATACACCTTC. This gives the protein CASRIWTGNEYTF.

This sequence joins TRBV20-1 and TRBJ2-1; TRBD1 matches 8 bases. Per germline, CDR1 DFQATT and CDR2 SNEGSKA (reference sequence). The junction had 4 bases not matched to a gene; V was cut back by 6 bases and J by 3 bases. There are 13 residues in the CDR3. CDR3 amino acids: CSARGQNYNEQFF. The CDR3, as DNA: TGCAGTGCCAGGGGGCAGAACTACAATGAGCAGTTCTTC.

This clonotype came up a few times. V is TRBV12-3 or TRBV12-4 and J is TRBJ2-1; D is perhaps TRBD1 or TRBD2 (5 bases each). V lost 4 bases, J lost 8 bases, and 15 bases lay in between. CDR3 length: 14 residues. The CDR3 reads CASSYRPGADEQFF. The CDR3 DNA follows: TGTGCCAGCAGTTACCGACCCGGGGCCGATGAGCAGTTCTTC.

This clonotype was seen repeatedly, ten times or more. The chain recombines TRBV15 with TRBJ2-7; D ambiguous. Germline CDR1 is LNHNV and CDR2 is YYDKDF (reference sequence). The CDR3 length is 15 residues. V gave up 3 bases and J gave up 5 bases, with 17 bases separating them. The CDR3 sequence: CATSSNQARIDEQYF. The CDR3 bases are TGTGCCACCAGCAGCAATCAGGCTAGGATCGACGAGCAGTACTTC.

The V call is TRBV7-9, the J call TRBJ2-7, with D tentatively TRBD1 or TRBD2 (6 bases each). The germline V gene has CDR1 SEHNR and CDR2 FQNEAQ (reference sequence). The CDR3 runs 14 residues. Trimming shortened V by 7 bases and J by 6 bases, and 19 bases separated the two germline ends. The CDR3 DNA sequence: TGTGCCAGCAACGATCCTTGGGGGGCCGCCGAGCAGTACTTC. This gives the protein CASNDPWGAAEQYF.

CDR3 loop: CASSLMGLEADTQYF. The CDR3, as DNA: TGTGCCAGCAGCTTAATGGGACTCGAAGCAGATACGCAGTATTTT. The rearrangement links TRBV7-2 to TRBJ2-3, with D possibly TRBD2 on 6 matching bases. Germline V gene sequence: CDR1 SGHTA, CDR2 FQGNSA. This CDR3 has 15 residues. V lost 2 bases and J lost 4, with 13 bases in between.